Following are 32 T cell receptor beta chains from one sample sequenced in a study of blood T cell repertoires in COVID-19. Clones were sequenced by immunoSEQ multiplex PCR, and TCRdb holds only the in-frame ones, with some missing. The top ten clones hold roughly 24% of a sample with tens of thousands of clones, around 79% of them seen once. The sample taken for sequencing was peripheral blood. These receptors were obtained from a human donor in a cohort sampled during active COVID-19.

DNA for the CDR3: TGTGCCAGCAGCCTAACCGGGACTAGCGGGACGAATGAGCAGTTCTTC. This codes for CASSLTGTSGTNEQFF. The J gene is TRBJ2-1, the V gene TRBV21-1; whether TRBD2, the table's D call, matches the DNA was not checked. TRBV21-1 counts as a pseudogene. The CDR3 sequence is 16 residues long.

In the case of this clone: Other DNA variants within this sample encode the same CDR3. V and J are TRBV5-1 and TRBJ2-7, with D possibly matching TRBD1 (6 bases). Trimming took 2 bases from V and 3 from J, leaving 6 bases between them. Germline assignment: CDR1 SGHRS and CDR2 YFSETQ. CDR3 size: 12 residues. The CDR3 reads CASSLQGYEQYF. For the CDR3, the DNA is TGCGCCAGCAGCTTACAGGGCTACGAGCAGTACTTC. The full variable domain, with the rest looked up from reference TRBV5-1 and TRBJ2-7, is KAGVTQTPRYLIKTRGQQVTLSCSPISGHRSVSWYQQTPGQGLQFLFEYFSETQRNKGNFPGRFSGRQFSNSRSEMNVSTLELGDSALYLCASSLQGYEQYFGPGTRLTVT.

This clone was detected a few times. The chain couples TRBV19 to TRBJ2-2; TRBD1 aligns across 9 bases. This CDR3 spans 17 amino acids. The germline CDR1 and CDR2 sequences are LNHDA and SQIVND (reference sequence). With 7 bases clipped from V and 1 base from J, the junction kept 10 bases outside the gene matches. The CDR3 sequence: CASNPTPGQGNTGELFF. The CDR3 DNA reads TGTGCCAGTAACCCGACACCGGGACAGGGGAACACCGGGGAGCTGTTTTTT.

The gene calls are TRBV28 and TRBJ2-3, with TRBD2 as a possible D gene (6 bases). The CDR3 sequence is 14 residues long. Germline CDR1 is MDHEN and CDR2 is SYDVKM. Trimming removed 6 bases at V and 5 bases at J, with 15 bases between. For the CDR3, the DNA is TGTGCCAGCAGGTCGGGGACTCCCCAAGATACGCAGTATTTT. Translated: CASRSGTPQDTQYF.

The chain carries TRBV28 and TRBJ2-5; 11 nucleotides align to TRBD2. CDR1 and CDR2 (germline): MDHEN, SYDVKM. The CDR3 extends over 17 amino acids. With V trimmed by 3 bases and J by 2 bases, 8 bases remained unmatched. The CDR3 protein is CASSFPLAGGKQETQYF. CDR3 nucleotide sequence: TGTGCCAGCAGTTTCCCCCTAGCGGGAGGAAAACAAGAGACCCAGTACTTC.

The rearrangement joins TRBV5-1 to TRBJ2-1; possible D gene TRBD2, 5 bases. There are 13 residues in the CDR3. Trimming stripped 4 bases from V and 7 bases from J, with 12 bases between. The germline V gene encodes CDR1 SGHRS and CDR2 YFSETQ. The CDR3 DNA is TGCGCCAGCAGCCGGGGTGTGGGGAATGAGCAGTTCTTC. This codes for CASSRGVGNEQFF.

The chain couples TRBV11-3 to TRBJ2-1, with D maybe TRBD1 (6 bases). The CDR3 extends over 16 amino acids. V was cut by 5 bases and J by 5 bases, with 19 bases left in between. CDR1 SGHNT and CDR2 YENEEA come from the germline V gene. This CDR3 reads CASSLETYGDNNEQFF. DNA for the CDR3: TGTGCCAGCAGCCTCGAGACGTACGGGGACAACAATGAGCAGTTCTTC.

This chain joins TRBV28 and TRBJ2-5, with D perhaps TRBD1 (5 bases). Germline values: CDR1 MDHEN, CDR2 SYDVKM. This CDR3 has 14 residues. Between the trimmed V and J ends, which lost 6 bases and 2 bases, there was a span of 13 bases. The CDR3 sequence is CASSPSDRQETQYF. The CDR3 region has the DNA TGTGCCAGCAGCCCTTCAGACAGACAAGAGACCCAGTACTTC.

This clone was counted once. The chain couples TRBV28 to TRBJ1-5, with D possibly being TRBD1 (5 bases). The germline V gene has CDR1 MDHEN and CDR2 SYDVKM. This CDR3 has 15 residues. Trimming left V 8 bases short and J 1 base short, with 15 bases between. The CDR3 reads CASRLGAISNQPQHF. The CDR3 DNA follows: TGTGCCAGCCGTCTAGGGGCTATAAGCAATCAGCCCCAGCATTTT.

This clone appeared a few times. The V call is TRBV27, the J call TRBJ2-7; D unclear. V was clipped by 6 bases and J by 1 base, with 10 bases between them. The germline V gene encodes CDR1 MNHEY and CDR2 SMNVEV (reference sequence). There are 13 residues in the CDR3. CDR3 nucleotides: TGTGCCAGCAGCCCAACGGGTTCCTACGAGCAGTACTTC. Protein sequence: CASSPTGSYEQYF.

This clone came up once. The chain has TRBV11-2 and TRBJ2-7; D ambiguous. The CDR3 is made up of 13 amino acids. Trimming took off 3 bases at V and 3 bases at J, with 9 bases between the two ends. Looked up from germline, CDR1 is SGHAT and CDR2 is FQNNGV. The CDR3 region is CASSLGPNYEQYF. The DNA of the CDR3 is TGTGCCAGCAGCTTGGGCCCTAACTACGAGCAGTACTTC.

The genes are TRBV28 and TRBJ2-3; TRBD2 agrees at 10 bases. This CDR3 has 16 residues. J gave up 3 bases and V 4 bases, and 7 bases lay outside the gene matches. CDR1 is MDHEN and CDR2 is SYDVKM in the germline V gene. The CDR3 loop reads CASSSPSGSRTDTQYF. CDR3 DNA sequence: TGTGCCAGCAGTTCCCCTAGCGGGAGTAGGACAGATACGCAGTATTTT.

The chain joins TRBV29-1 to TRBJ1-5; no reliable D call. V was shortened by 4 bases and J by 0 bases, with 16 bases between the two germline ends. The CDR3 loop spans 16 amino acids. Germline CDR1 and CDR2: SQVTM and ANQGSEA. This CDR3 is CSVGRVRIVSNQPQHF. The CDR3 DNA reads TGCAGCGTTGGGAGGGTACGGATAGTTAGCAATCAGCCCCAGCATTTT. Combining the CDR3 with reference TRBV29-1 and TRBJ1-5 gives the whole variable domain SAVISQKPSRDICQRGTSLTIQCQVDSQVTMMFWYRQQPGQSLTLIATANQGSEATYESGFVIDKFPISRPNLTFSTLTVSNMSPEDSSIYLCSVGRVRIVSNQPQHFGDGTRLSIL.

V is TRBV24-1 and J is TRBJ2-3; TRBD2 matches 12 bases. The CDR3 has 14 residues. The germline V gene has CDR1 KGHDR and CDR2 SFDVKD. V was clipped by 9 bases and J by 2 bases; unmatched bases: 2. The DNA of the CDR3 is TGTGCCACCGCTAGCGGGAGGGTCACAGATACGCAGTATTTT. Its protein product is CATASGRVTDTQYF.

The genes are TRBV9 and TRBJ2-3, with 7 bases matching TRBD2. In germline, CDR1 is SGDLS, CDR2 YYNGEE. Trimming at V came to 0 bases and at J to 3 bases, leaving 4 bases not matched to a gene. The CDR3 consists of 15 residues. The CDR3 loop reads CASSVAGGTTDTQYF. As DNA, the CDR3 is TGTGCCAGCAGCGTAGCGGGAGGAACAACAGATACGCAGTATTTT.

V is TRBV20-1 and J is TRBJ1-1; D remains unclear. Per the germline V gene, CDR1 is DFQATT and CDR2 is SNEGSKA (reference sequence). V gave up 3 bases and J gave up 4 bases, with 3 bases separating them. This CDR3 has 10 amino acids. CDR3 DNA: TGCAGTGCTAGCCGCACTGAAGCTTTCTTT. It encodes CSASRTEAFF.

CDR3 sequence reads: CASTPQGEYTEAFF. CDR3 DNA sequence: TGTGCCAGCACCCCCCAGGGGGAGTACACTGAAGCTTTCTTT. This rearrangement joins TRBV7-9 to TRBJ1-1; 7 positions match TRBD1. Germline V gives CDR1 SEHNR, CDR2 FQNEAQ (reference sequence). The CDR3 has 14 amino acids. J was trimmed by 3 bases and V by 7 bases; bases with no gene match: 8.

V is TRBV15 and J is TRBJ2-5; the match to TRBD2 covers 9 bases. Germline V CDR1 and CDR2: LNHNV, YYDKDF (reference sequence). CDR3 length equals 15 residues. V was clipped by 3 bases and J by 5 bases; unmatched bases: 7. The CDR3 DNA follows: TGTGCCACCAGCAGGTTAGCGGGAGACGGGGAGACCCAGTACTTC. Translating gives CATSRLAGDGETQYF.

The chain uses TRBV19 and TRBJ1-1, with 9 bases that match TRBD1. CDR1 is LNHDA, CDR2 SQIVND, per germline (reference sequence). This CDR3 has 15 residues. V lost 5 bases and J lost 1; bases outside the gene matches: 5. CDR3 region: CASSSKGQGNTEAFF. In DNA form, the CDR3 reads TGTGCCAGTAGTTCCAAGGGACAGGGGAACACTGAAGCTTTCTTT.

The CDR3 DNA reads as TGTGCCAGCAGTCCTAACGGGGAAGAAAAACTGTTTTTT. Protein product: CASSPNGEEKLFF. This sequence joins TRBV12-3 or TRBV12-4 and TRBJ1-4; no reliable D call. V dropped 5 bases and J dropped 8 bases, with 12 bases sitting between them. The CDR3 is 13 residues long.

The rearrangement joins TRBV11-3 to TRBJ2-7; D unclear. Trimming pared 5 bases from V and 4 bases from J, leaving 15 bases between. The CDR3 contains 14 residues. Germline values: CDR1 SGHNT, CDR2 YENEEA. The DNA for the CDR3 is TGTGCCAGCAGCGACATATCCGCGCCTTACGAGCAGTACTTC. This gives the protein CASSDISAPYEQYF.

There are a few counts of this clone. The chain carries TRBV6-5 and TRBJ1-4; TRBD1 matches at 7 bases. Germline V gene sequence: CDR1 MNHEY, CDR2 SVGAGI. The CDR3 runs 13 residues. V lost 8 bases to trimming and J lost 2 bases; unmatched junction nucleotides: 2. Here the CDR3 reads CASEDRTNEKLFF. CDR3 DNA: TGTGCCAGCGAGGACAGGACTAATGAAAAACTGTTTTTT.

This clone was found a few times. The chain couples TRBV7-2 to TRBJ2-3; D might be TRBD1 (6 bases). V lost 3 bases and J lost 4, with 11 bases in between. The germline CDR1 and CDR2 sequences are SGHTA and FQGNSA. The CDR3 has 14 amino acids. As DNA, the CDR3 is TGTGCCAGCAGCTTGTGGCAGGGGTCAGATACGCAGTATTTT. Translating it yields CASSLWQGSDTQYF.

Here the CDR3 DNA reads TGTGCCATCAGTGAAACCGGGACTAGCGGGGTTAGCACAGATACGCAGTATTTT. This codes for CAISETGTSGVSTDTQYF. The chain joins TRBV10-3 to TRBJ2-3; TRBD2 aligns across 13 bases. Germline V CDR1 and CDR2: ENHRY, SYGVKD. CDR3 length: 18 residues. Trimming cost V 3 bases and J 0 bases; bases outside gene matches: 6.

This clone occurred a few times. V usage is TRBV5-6 and J usage is TRBJ2-5; TRBD1 matches at 9 bases. The V segment lost 1 base and the J segment 4 bases; nucleotides outside the gene matches: 2. Germline V gene lookup returns CDR1 SGHDT and CDR2 YYEEEE. The CDR3 has 14 residues. The CDR3 sequence: CASSLPGQGETQYF. In nucleotides, the CDR3 is TGTGCCAGCAGCTTGCCGGGACAGGGAGAGACCCAGTACTTC.

This chain connects TRBV18 to TRBJ2-5; 8 bases match TRBD2. The V segment lost 3 bases and the J segment 2 bases; nucleotides outside the gene matches: 8. In germline, CDR1 is KGHSH, CDR2 LQKENI. This CDR3 comprises 16 residues. The DNA of the CDR3 is TGTGCCAGCTCACCCAGTGGCAGCGGGGGTCAAGAGACCCAGTACTTC. Its protein product is CASSPSGSGGQETQYF.

This chain connects TRBV6-1 to TRBJ2-7; 7 nucleotides agree with TRBD2. Germline lookup yields CDR1 MNHNS and CDR2 SASEGT. Trimming took 5 bases from V and 2 from J; bases not matched to a gene: 6. There are 14 residues in the CDR3. In nucleotides, the CDR3 is TGTGCCAGCAGTCATCCCGCGGGGGCCTACGAGCAGTACTTC. Translating gives CASSHPAGAYEQYF.

This chain uses TRBV5-1 with TRBJ2-7, with 8 bases aligning to TRBD1. The CDR3 is 14 amino acids. V trimming: 2 bases; J trimming: 8 bases; junction bases outside the gene matches: 9. Germline lookup yields CDR1 SGHRS and CDR2 YFSETQ. CDR3 nucleotides: TGCGCCAGCAGCTTTTCGGTCCGACAGGGGCAGCAGTACTTC. Protein product: CASSFSVRQGQQYF.

The V and J genes are TRBV4-2 and TRBJ2-7; 8 nucleotides align to TRBD2. The germline V gene encodes CDR1 LGHNA and CDR2 YNFKEQ. Trimming at V came to 0 bases and at J to 2 bases, leaving 9 bases not matched to a gene. The CDR3 is 17 amino acids. In DNA form, the CDR3 reads TGTGCCAGCAGCCAAGATCAGAGTACTAGCGGTGCCTACGAGCAGTACTTC. Amino acids: CASSQDQSTSGAYEQYF.

V gene TRBV6-6 combines with J gene TRBJ1-1; perhaps TRBD1 as D (6 bases). V was shortened by 2 bases and J by 3 bases, with 10 bases between the two germline ends. This CDR3 is built from 14 residues. Germline V gene lookup returns CDR1 MNHNY and CDR2 SVGAGI (reference sequence). The CDR3 DNA reads as TGTGCCAGCAGTTACCAGGGGAGGGACACTGAAGCTTTCTTT. Its translation is CASSYQGRDTEAFF.

The V gene is TRBV29-1, the J gene TRBJ2-1, with D perhaps TRBD2 (6 bases). V was cut by 7 bases and J by 0 bases, with 22 bases left in between. The CDR3 has 17 amino acids. Germline V gives CDR1 SQVTM, CDR2 ANQGSEA. The CDR3 DNA follows: TGCAGCGCTCATTCACATGGGGGGTTGAGCTCCTACAATGAGCAGTTCTTC. Amino acid sequence: CSAHSHGGLSSYNEQFF.

The CDR3, as DNA: TGCAGCGTTGCCGGGGCCGGGGGGTACCACTCCTACGAGCAGTACTTC. It specifies CSVAGAGGYHSYEQYF. The chain couples TRBV29-1 to TRBJ2-7; 7 nucleotides match TRBD2. The CDR3 has 16 amino acids. CDR1 SQVTM and CDR2 ANQGSEA come from the germline V gene. The junction had 12 bases not matched to a gene; V was cut back by 4 bases and J by 0 bases.